The entry below describes one T cell receptor beta chain. Its cognate antigen is unknown. Produced via immunoSEQ multiplex PCR; TCRdb's table is partial and in-frame only. The sample records 150,000 to 200,000 clones, 75% to 90% being singletons. The sample originates from a study of T cell responses to AZD1222 COVID-19 vaccine. Study outcomes and limitations: Baseline antibody screening turned up just a handful of seropositive AZD1222 recipients.

Germline V gene sequence: CDR1 LGHNA, CDR2 YNFKEQ. This CDR3 is 15 amino acids long. V gave up 2 bases and J gave up 1 base, with 12 bases separating them. V gene TRBV4-2 combines with J gene TRBJ2-7, with D possibly being TRBD1 (6 bases). This clonotype was sampled from an adult in good health. This specimen consisted of peripheral blood, obtained on day 0 of MenACWY control vaccination. In DNA, the CDR3 is TGTGCCAGCAGCCAACTACGGGACAATTCCTACGAGCAGTACTTC. Encoded protein: CASSQLRDNSYEQYF.